The TCR beta chain described here comes from a study of beta chain features in type 1 diabetes. Study outcomes and limitations: Moderately but significantly shorter TCRB CDR3s were found in Type 1 diabetes patients in all four CD4+ subsets.

Sampling consisted of one heparinised blood draw per donor, averaging around 100 mL. Every isolated RNA sample was fully reverse transcribed, so sequencing captured expressed TCRB transcripts. The protocol was immunoSEQ multiplex PCR, while the TCRdb copy is restricted to in-frame clones and leaves out a portion. This sample has 200,000 to 250,000 clones; 25% to 30% occur once, and the top ten carry roughly 4%. The germline CDR1 and CDR2 sequences are SNHLY and FYNNEI. Trimming left V 4 bases short and J 4 bases short, with 10 bases between. This CDR3 comprises 13 residues. Worth noting for this clone: Its target is unknown.

This sequence was found in a man aged 25 to 40 in good health. The V call is TRBV2, the J call TRBJ2-5, with TRBD1 as a possible D gene (5 bases). Sequencing was carried out using central memory CD4+ T cells from blood. CDR3 nucleotides: TGTGCCAGCAGTGTAAGAAGGGGAGAGACCCAGTACTTC. Its translation is CASSVRRGETQYF. Drawing the rest from reference TRBV2 and TRBJ2-5, the complete variable domain is EPEVTQTPSHQVTQMGQEVILRCVPISNHLYFYWYRQILGQKVEFLVSFYNNEISEKSEIFDDQFSVERPDGSNFTLKIRSTKLEDSAMYFCASSVRRGETQYFGPGTRLLVL.